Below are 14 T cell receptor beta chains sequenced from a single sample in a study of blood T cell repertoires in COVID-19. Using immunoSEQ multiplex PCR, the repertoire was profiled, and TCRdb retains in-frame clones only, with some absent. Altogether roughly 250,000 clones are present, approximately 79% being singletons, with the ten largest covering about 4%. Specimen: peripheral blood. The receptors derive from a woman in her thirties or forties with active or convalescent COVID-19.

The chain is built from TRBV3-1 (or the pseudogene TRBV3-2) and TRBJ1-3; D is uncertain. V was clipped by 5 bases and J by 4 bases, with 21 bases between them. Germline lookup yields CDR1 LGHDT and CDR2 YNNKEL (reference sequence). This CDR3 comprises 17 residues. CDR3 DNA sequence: TGTGCCAGCAGCTTCCTAACCTCGGGGTTTTCAGGAAACACCATATATTTT. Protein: CASSFLTSGFSGNTIYF.

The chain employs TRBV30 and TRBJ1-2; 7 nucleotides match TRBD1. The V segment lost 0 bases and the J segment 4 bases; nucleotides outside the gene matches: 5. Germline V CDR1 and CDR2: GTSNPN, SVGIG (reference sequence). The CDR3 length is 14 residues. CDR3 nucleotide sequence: TGTGCCTGGAGTGTAGGAGGGGGCGCCTATGGCTACACCTTC. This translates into CAWSVGGGAYGYTF.

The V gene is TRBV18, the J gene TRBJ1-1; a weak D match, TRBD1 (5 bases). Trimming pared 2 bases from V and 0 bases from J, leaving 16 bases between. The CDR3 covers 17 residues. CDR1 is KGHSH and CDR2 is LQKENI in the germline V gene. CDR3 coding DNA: TGTGCCAGCTCACCAATCGCAGGGAAAACAATGAACACTGAAGCTTTCTTT. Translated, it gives CASSPIAGKTMNTEAFF.

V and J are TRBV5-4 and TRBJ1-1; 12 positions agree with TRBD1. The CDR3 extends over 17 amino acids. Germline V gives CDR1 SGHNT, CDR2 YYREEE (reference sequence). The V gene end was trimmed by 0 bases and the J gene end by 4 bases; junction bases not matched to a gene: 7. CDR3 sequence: CASSLARDRGPGTEAFF. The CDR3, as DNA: TGTGCCAGCAGCTTGGCCAGGGACAGGGGGCCGGGCACTGAAGCTTTCTTT.

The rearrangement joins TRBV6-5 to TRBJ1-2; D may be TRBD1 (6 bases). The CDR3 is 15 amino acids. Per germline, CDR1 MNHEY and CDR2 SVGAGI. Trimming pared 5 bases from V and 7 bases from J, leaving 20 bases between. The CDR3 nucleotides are TGTGCCAGCAGTCCACCCTGGGGCACCAGGGGTGGCTACACCTTC. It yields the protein CASSPPWGTRGGYTF.

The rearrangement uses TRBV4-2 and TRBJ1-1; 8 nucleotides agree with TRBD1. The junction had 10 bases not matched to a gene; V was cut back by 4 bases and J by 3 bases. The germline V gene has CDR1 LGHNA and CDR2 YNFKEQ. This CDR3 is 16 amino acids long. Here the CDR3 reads CASSPFDRGGDTEAFF. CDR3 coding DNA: TGTGCCAGCAGCCCTTTCGACAGGGGTGGGGACACTGAAGCTTTCTTT.

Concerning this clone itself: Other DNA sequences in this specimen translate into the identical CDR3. The CDR3 sequence is CASSFGGYGYTF. For the CDR3, the DNA is TGTGCCAGCAGTTTCGGGGGGTATGGCTACACCTTC. The genes are TRBV12-3 or TRBV12-4 and TRBJ1-2, with D tentatively TRBD1 (5 bases). The CDR3 is made up of 12 amino acids. Trimming took off 3 bases at V and 5 bases at J, with 7 bases between the two ends.

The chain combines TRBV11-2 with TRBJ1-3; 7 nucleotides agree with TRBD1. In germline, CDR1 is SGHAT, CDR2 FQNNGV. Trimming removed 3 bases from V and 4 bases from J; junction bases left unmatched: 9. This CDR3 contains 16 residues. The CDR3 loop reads CASSLRSGGLGNTIYF. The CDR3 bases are TGTGCCAGCAGCTTGCGGTCAGGGGGTTTAGGAAACACCATATATTTT.

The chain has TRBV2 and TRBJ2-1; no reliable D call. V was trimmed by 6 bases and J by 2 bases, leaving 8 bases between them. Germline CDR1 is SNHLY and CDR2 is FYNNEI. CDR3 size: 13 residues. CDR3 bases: TGTGCCAGCAGGCCCGAGACCTACAATGAGCAGTTCTTC. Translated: CASRPETYNEQFF.

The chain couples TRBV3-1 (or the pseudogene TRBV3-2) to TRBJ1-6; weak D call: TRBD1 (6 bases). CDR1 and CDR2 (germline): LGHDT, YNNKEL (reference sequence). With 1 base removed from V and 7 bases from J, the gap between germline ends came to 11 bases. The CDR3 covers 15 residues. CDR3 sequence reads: CASSQARTANSPLHF. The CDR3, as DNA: TGTGCCAGCAGCCAAGCAAGGACAGCAAATTCACCCCTCCACTTT.

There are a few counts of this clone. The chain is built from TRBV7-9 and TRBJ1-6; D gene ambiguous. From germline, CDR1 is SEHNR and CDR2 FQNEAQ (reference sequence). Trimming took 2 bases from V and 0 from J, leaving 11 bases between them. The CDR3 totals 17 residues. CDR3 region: CASSLTQSSSYNSPLHF. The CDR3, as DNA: TGTGCCAGCAGCTTAACACAGTCGAGCTCCTATAATTCACCCCTCCACTTT.

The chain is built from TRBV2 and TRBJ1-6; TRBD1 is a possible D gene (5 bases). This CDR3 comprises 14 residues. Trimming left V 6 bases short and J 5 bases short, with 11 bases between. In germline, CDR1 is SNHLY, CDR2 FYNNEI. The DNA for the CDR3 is TGTGCCAGCAGCTTGACAGAAGATAATTCACCCCTCCACTTT. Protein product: CASSLTEDNSPLHF.

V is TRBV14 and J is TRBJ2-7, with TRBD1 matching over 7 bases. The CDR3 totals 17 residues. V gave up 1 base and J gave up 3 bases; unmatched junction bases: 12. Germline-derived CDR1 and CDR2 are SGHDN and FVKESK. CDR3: CASSQALGRGGGYEQYV. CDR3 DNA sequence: TGTGCCAGCAGCCAAGCCCTGGGGCGAGGGGGCGGCTACGAGCAGTACGTC.

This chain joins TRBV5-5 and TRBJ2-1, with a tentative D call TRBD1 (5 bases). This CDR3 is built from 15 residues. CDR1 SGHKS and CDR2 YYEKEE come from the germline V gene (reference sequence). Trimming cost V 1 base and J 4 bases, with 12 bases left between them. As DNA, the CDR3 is TGTGCCAGCAGCTTGCGGTGGGGCTCGTACAATGAGCAGTTCTTC. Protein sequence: CASSLRWGSYNEQFF.